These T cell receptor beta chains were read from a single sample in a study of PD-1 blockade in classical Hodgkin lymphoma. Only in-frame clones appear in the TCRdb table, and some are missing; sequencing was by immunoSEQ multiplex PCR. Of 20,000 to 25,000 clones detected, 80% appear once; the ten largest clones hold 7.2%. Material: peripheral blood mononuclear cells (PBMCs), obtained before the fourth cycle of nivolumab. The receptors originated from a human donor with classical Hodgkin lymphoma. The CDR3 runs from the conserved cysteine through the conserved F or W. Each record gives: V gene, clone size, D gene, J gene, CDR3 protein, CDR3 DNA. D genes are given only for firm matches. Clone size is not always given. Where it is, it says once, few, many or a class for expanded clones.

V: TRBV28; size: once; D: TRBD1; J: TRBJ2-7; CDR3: CASRVQGAHEQYF; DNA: TGTGCCAGCAGGGTACAGGGGGCTCACGAGCAGTACTTC
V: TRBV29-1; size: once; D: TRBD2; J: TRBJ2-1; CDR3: CSVETLAGGNNEQFF; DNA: TGCAGCGTTGAAACCCTAGCGGGAGGAAACAATGAGCAGTTCTTC
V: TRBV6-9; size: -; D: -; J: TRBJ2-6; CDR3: CASTLWDGANVLTF; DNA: TGTGCCAGCACCCTCTGGGATGGGGCCAACGTCCTGACTTTC
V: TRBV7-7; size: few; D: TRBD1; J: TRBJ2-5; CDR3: CASSLNTGGGETQYF; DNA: TGTGCCAGCAGCTTAAATACAGGGGGCGGAGAGACCCAGTACTTC
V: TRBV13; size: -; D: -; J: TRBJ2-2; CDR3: CASSLIAGELFF; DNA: TGTGCCAGCAGCTTAATTGCCGGGGAGCTGTTTTTT
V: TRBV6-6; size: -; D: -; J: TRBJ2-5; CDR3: CASSQVVETQYF; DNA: TGTGCCAGCAGCCAGGTTGTTGAGACCCAGTACTTC
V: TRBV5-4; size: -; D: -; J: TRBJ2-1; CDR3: CASSPGGSSYNEQFF; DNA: TGTGCCAGCAGCCCCGGGGGAAGCTCCTACAATGAGCAGTTCTTC
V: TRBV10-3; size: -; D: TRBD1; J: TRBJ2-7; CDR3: CAISEVGDRSSYEQYF; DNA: TGTGCCATCAGTGAGGTCGGGGACAGGAGCTCCTACGAGCAGTACTTC
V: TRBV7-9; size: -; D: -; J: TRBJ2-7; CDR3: CASSLGPNYEQYF; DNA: TGTGCCAGCAGCTTAGGCCCGAACTACGAGCAGTACTTC
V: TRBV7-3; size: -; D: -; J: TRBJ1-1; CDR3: CASSSGGGEAFF; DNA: TGTGCCAGCAGCTCTGGTGGAGGTGAAGCTTTCTTT
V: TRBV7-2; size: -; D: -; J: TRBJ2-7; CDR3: CASSLQTGVSYEQYF; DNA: TGTGCCAGCAGCTTACAAACGGGGGTTTCCTACGAGCAGTACTTC
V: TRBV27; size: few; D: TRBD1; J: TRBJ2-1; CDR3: CASSSLQGLRYNEQFF; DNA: TGTGCCAGCAGTAGCCTACAGGGGCTTCGCTACAATGAGCAGTTCTTC
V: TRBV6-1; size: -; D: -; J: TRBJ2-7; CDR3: CASSIPPRGAYEQYF; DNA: TGTGCCAGCTCCATCCCCCCGAGGGGGGCCTACGAGCAGTACTTC
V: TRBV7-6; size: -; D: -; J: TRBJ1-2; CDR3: CASSLARVGGYTF; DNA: TGTGCCAGCAGCTTAGCTAGGGTGGGTGGCTACACCTTC
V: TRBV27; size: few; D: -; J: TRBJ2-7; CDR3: CASSWDGDSYEQYF; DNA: TGTGCCAGCAGTTGGGACGGGGACTCCTACGAGCAGTACTTC
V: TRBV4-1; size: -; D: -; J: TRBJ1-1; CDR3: CASRPTGTQNTEAFF; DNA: TGCGCCAGCAGGCCCACCGGGACCCAAAACACTGAAGCCTTCTTT
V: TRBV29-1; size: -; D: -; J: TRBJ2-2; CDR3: CSVMGQNTGELFF; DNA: TGCAGCGTGATGGGACAGAACACCGGGGAGCTGTTTTTT
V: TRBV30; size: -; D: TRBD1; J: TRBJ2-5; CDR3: CAWSLLTGAETQYF; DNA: TGTGCCTGGAGCTTGTTAACAGGGGCAGAGACCCAGTACTTC
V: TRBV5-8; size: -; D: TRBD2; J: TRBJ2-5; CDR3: CASSYTGTSGSRGAETQYF; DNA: TGTGCCAGCAGCTACACGGGGACTAGCGGTTCCCGGGGGGCAGAGACCCAGTACTTC
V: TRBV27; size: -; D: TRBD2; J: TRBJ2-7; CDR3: CASSTRSPSGLNYEQYF; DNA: TGTGCCAGCAGTACACGGTCTCCTAGCGGGCTTAACTACGAGCAGTACTTC
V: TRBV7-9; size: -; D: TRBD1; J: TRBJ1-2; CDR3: CASSAGQGGGYTF; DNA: TGTGCCAGCAGCGCGGGACAGGGCGGAGGCTACACCTTC
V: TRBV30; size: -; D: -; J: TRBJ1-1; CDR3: CAWSVPDTNTEAFF; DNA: TGTGCCTGGAGTGTGCCAGACACCAACACTGAAGCTTTCTTT
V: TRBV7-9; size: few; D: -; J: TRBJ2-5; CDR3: CASSSWKKQETQYF; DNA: TGTGCCAGCAGCTCCTGGAAGAAACAAGAGACCCAGTACTTC
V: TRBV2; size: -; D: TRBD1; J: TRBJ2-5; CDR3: CASSGDRGTETQYF; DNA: TGTGCCAGCAGTGGGGACAGGGGGACGGAGACCCAGTACTTC
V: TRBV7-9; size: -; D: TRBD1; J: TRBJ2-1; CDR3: CARGGDRGPVEQFF; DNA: TGTGCCCGCGGGGGGGACAGGGGGCCGGTTGAGCAGTTCTTC
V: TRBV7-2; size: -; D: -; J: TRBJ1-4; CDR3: CASSLRGQPNEKLFF; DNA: TGTGCCAGCAGCTTACGTGGACAGCCTAATGAAAAACTGTTTTTT
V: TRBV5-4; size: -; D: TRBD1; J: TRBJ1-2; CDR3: CASTETGRGGYGYTF; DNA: TGTGCCAGCACCGAGACAGGGCGGGGGGGATATGGCTACACCTTC
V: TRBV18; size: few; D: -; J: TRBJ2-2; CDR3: CASSPRQASGTGELFF; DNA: TGTGCCAGCTCACCAAGACAGGCGTCCGGCACCGGGGAGCTGTTTTTT
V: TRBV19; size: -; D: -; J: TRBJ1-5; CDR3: CASNSGSVYSNQPQHF; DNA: TGTGCCAGTAACTCGGGGAGCGTCTATAGCAATCAGCCCCAGCATTTT
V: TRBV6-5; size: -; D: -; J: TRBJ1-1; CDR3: CASRQGNSEAFF; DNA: TGTGCCAGCAGACAGGGTAACTCTGAAGCTTTCTTT
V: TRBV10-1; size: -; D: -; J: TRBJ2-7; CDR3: CASSERGNDEQYF; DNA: TGCGCCAGCAGTGAGAGGGGTAACGACGAGCAGTACTTC
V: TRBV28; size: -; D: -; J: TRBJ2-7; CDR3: CASSTMREQYF; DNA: TGTGCCAGCAGTACCATGAGGGAGCAGTACTTC
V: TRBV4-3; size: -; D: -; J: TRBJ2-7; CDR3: CASSQSPRAEGHEQYF; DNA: TGCGCCAGCAGCCAATCTCCCAGGGCCGAGGGACACGAGCAGTACTTC
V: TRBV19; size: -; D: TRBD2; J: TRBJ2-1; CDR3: CASSGLAGGQFNNEQFF; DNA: TGTGCCAGTAGTGGGCTAGCGGGGGGCCAATTTAACAATGAGCAGTTCTTC
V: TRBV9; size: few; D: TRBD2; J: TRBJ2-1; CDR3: CASSVELAGDEQFF; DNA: TGTGCCAGCAGCGTAGAACTAGCGGGGGATGAGCAGTTCTTC
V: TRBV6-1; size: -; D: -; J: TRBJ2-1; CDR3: CASSEKGTSFKQFF; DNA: TGTGCCAGCAGTGAAAAGGGGACCTCCTTCAAGCAGTTCTTC
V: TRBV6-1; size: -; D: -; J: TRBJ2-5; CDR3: CASSEGPYPRGQETQYF; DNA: TGTGCCAGCAGTGAAGGCCCCTATCCGAGGGGCCAAGAGACCCAGTACTTC
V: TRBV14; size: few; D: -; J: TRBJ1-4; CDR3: CASSQVRGLEKLFF; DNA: TGTGCCAGCAGCCAAGTACGGGGGTTGGAAAAACTGTTTTTT
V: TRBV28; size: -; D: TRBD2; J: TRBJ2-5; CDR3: CASSPRLAGVQETQYF; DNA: TGTGCCAGCAGTCCCCGACTAGCGGGGGTACAAGAGACCCAGTACTTC
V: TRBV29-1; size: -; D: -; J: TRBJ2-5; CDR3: CSVGAAQETQYF; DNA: TGCAGCGTTGGGGCAGCCCAAGAGACCCAGTACTTC
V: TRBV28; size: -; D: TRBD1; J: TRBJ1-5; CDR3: CASSPGQSYAQPQHF; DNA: TGTGCCAGCAGTCCGGGACAGTCGTACGCCCAGCCCCAGCATTTT